A selection of T cell receptor beta chains follows, all from one sample in a study of spatial heterogeneity in lung cancer. TCRdb re-analysed the 5' RACE reads in MiXCR, keeping a single row per CDR3 protein. The sample shows about 30,000 distinct CDR3 sequences, 7.5% to 10% of them seen only once. Sequences were derived from PBMCs, sampled at surgery. These receptors were obtained from a female donor with early-stage non-small cell lung cancer. Both conserved end residues are part of each CDR3. The order of the fields is V gene, J gene, CDR3 protein.

V: TRBV29-1
J: TRBJ2-3
CDR3: CSVRRGITDTQYF

V: TRBV7-8
J: TRBJ1-1
CDR3: CASSSLGVNTEAFF

V: TRBV27
J: TRBJ2-7
CDR3: CASSFHNSYEQYF

V: TRBV19
J: TRBJ2-5
CDR3: CVSSIGTVKETQYF

V: TRBV7-2
J: TRBJ2-3
CDR3: CASSLQGGAKGGTDTQYF

V: TRBV7-6
J: TRBJ1-1
CDR3: CASSALVNMNTEAFF

V: TRBV30
J: TRBJ2-2
CDR3: CAWSHFSTGELFF

V: TRBV19
J: TRBJ1-6
CDR3: CASSRGQRQRNSPLHF

V: TRBV20-1
J: TRBJ2-1
CDR3: CSARDGPRRRGNEQFF

V: TRBV6-5
J: TRBJ1-1
CDR3: CASSKYTGSEAFF

V: TRBV7-8
J: TRBJ1-4
CDR3: CASSLAGTGWSRTNEKLFF

V: TRBV28
J: TRBJ2-7
CDR3: CASSESRGRYEQYF

V: TRBV28
J: TRBJ1-5
CDR3: CASRMGQTSTPGNQPQHF

V: TRBV20-1
J: TRBJ2-3
CDR3: CSARLGTDTQYF

V: TRBV7-9
J: TRBJ2-1
CDR3: CASSLPPRLAGVKNEQFF

V: TRBV7-2
J: TRBJ2-2
CDR3: CASRSGRDHISGELFF

V: TRBV11-2
J: TRBJ2-3
CDR3: CASSLNRGLSDTQYF

V: TRBV29-1
J: TRBJ2-3
CDR3: CSVEREDTDTQYF

V: TRBV3-1
J: TRBJ1-4
CDR3: CASSQAVRVGKLFF

V: TRBV11-2
J: TRBJ2-2
CDR3: CASTFPSTGELFF

V: TRBV4-1
J: TRBJ2-5
CDR3: CASSQVVSLETQYF

V: TRBV2
J: TRBJ2-1
CDR3: CASTKGLADNEQFF

V: TRBV20-1
J: TRBJ2-2
CDR3: CSASPLNTGELFF

V: TRBV9
J: TRBJ2-1
CDR3: CASSVAPNRVAEQFF

V: TRBV6-5
J: TRBJ1-4
CDR3: CASSYSGNEKLFF

V: TRBV20-1
J: TRBJ2-1
CDR3: CSAPSRLAGSYNEQFF

V: TRBV12-3/TRBV12-4
J: TRBJ2-1
CDR3: CASSPLSSYNEQFF

V: TRBV7-9
J: TRBJ2-3
CDR3: CASSDREGSTDTQYF

V: TRBV14
J: TRBJ2-5
CDR3: CASSQEYREDGEKTQYF

V: TRBV7-8
J: TRBJ2-3
CDR3: CASSLGTSRSTDTQYF

V: TRBV2
J: TRBJ1-6
CDR3: CASRNSGPNNSPLHF

V: TRBV20-1
J: TRBJ1-2
CDR3: CSAPLGLHNYGYTF

V: TRBV3-1
J: TRBJ2-1
CDR3: CASSHGTRGVYEQFF

V: TRBV6-5
J: TRBJ2-3
CDR3: CASSYIGRASTDTQYF

V: TRBV18
J: TRBJ2-1
CDR3: CASSRGSNEQFF

V: TRBV7-2
J: TRBJ1-5
CDR3: CASSAQGGNNQPQHF

V: TRBV10-3
J: TRBJ2-2
CDR3: CAISEWRDSNTGELFF